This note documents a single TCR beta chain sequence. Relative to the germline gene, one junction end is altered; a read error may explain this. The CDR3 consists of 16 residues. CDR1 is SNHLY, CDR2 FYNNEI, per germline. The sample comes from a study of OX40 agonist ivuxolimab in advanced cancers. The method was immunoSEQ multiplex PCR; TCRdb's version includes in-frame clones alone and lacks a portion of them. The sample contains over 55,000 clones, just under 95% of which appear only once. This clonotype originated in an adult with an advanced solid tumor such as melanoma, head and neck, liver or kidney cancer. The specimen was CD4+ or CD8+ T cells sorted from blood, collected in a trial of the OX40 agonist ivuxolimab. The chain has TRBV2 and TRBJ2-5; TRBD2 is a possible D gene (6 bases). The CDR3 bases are TGTGCCAGCACCTCGGTGGGGGGAAATCCAAGAGAGGCCCAGTACTTC. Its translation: CASTSVGGNPREAQYF.